These T cell receptor beta chains were read from a single sample in a study of T cells expressing NK-cell markers. Each CDR3 protein gets one entry in TCRdb, which reprocessed the 5' RACE reads and gives no DNA. Listed are roughly 170,000 distinct CDR3 sequences; approximately 17% falls within the top ten. The sequenced sample was blood T cells: a sorted CD56 or NKG2C T cell subset, CD4+ or CD8+ T cells, or bulk PBMC T cells (not recorded which). The receptors were gathered from a woman between 18 and 70 years old in good health. The CDR3 runs from the conserved cysteine through the conserved F or W.

v_call	j_call	cdr3_aa
TRBV10-3	TRBJ2-7	CAISFTSGSSYEQYF
TRBV5-1	TRBJ1-1	CASSKSRTENTEAFF
TRBV10-3	TRBJ2-7	CATLSTDSYEQYF
TRBV7-2	TRBJ2-6	CASSLAFPGANVLTF
TRBV5-4	TRBJ2-2	CASSLKQTNTGELFF
TRBV7-3	TRBJ2-7	CASSPRQGLHEQYF
TRBV15	TRBJ2-5	CATSRSGTSGVGYQETQYF
TRBV5-1	TRBJ2-5	CASISVEGAQYF
TRBV27	TRBJ2-1	CASSLRRTFGEQFF
TRBV5-1	TRBJ2-1	CASSESGGRDEQFF
TRBV12-3/TRBV12-4	TRBJ1-6	CAISQGLNSPLHF
TRBV29-1	TRBJ1-5	CSVVGTGNQPQHF
TRBV5-1	TRBJ2-1	CASSLDSYNEQFF
TRBV12-3/TRBV12-4	TRBJ2-7	CASSTVGFSYEQYF
TRBV7-3	TRBJ2-1	CASSLTTEKQFF
TRBV20-1	TRBJ1-4	CSARDRQGNNYDEKLFF
TRBV6-5	TRBJ2-5	CASSYRPYQETQYF
TRBV11-2	TRBJ2-1	CASSPSFDHVLEQFF
TRBV5-1	TRBJ2-7	CASRDRGLYEQYF
TRBV28	TRBJ2-5	CASSSTSGVGQTQYF
TRBV18	TRBJ2-1	CASSPRTSGSYNEQFF
TRBV5-1	TRBJ1-5	CASSPDSRNQPQHF
TRBV5-1	TRBJ2-1	CASSPGTGGGEQFF